The TCR beta chain described here comes from a study of T cell responses to AZD1222 COVID-19 vaccine. Germline V gene lookup returns CDR1 KGHSH and CDR2 LQKENI. The CDR3 length is 13 residues. With 3 bases removed from V and 8 bases from J, the gap between germline ends came to 14 bases. Regarding the study as a whole: Mostly white British, mostly female donors; authors suggested clonal diversity may be underestimated. Only 6 or 7 AZD1222 recipients tested seropositive at baseline. Reportedly, nearly half the spike-specific TCRs target unmutated variant regions. Spike was spanned by vaccine-associated CD4 TCRs, which were dominant at 160-218 and 743-854.

A note on this clone: What it recognizes is unknown.

The data were produced by immunoSEQ multiplex PCR, yet TCRdb's version contains in-frame clones alone and is incomplete. Of 150,000 to 200,000 clones listed, 80% to 90% are singletons. This rearrangement joins TRBV18 to TRBJ2-7; a weak D match, TRBD2 (7 bases). This sample comprised peripheral blood, obtained on day 0 of AZD1222 vaccination. The sequence was collected from an adult in good health. CDR3 in DNA: TGTGCCAGCTCACCCCTCCCCGGGGGGCAGCAGTACTTC. This encodes CASSPLPGGQQYF.